This T cell receptor (beta chain) was sequenced in a study of cytomegalovirus exposure and HLA in healthy donors. Germline V lookup: CDR1 LGHNT, CDR2 FRNRAP. The ends lost 6 bases at V and 6 bases at J; junction bases unmatched: 3. This CDR3 spans 13 amino acids. Amplification used 60 Vbeta primers and 13 Jbeta primers. The table came from immunoSEQ multiplex PCR; TCRdb's copy has only in-frame clones and leaves some out. Among about 120,000 clones, over 60% were seen once, and the ten largest hold 9.5% to 13%. V and J are TRBV12-5 and TRBJ2-1, with TRBD1 matching 9 bases. The sequence was obtained from a man in his forties in good health and CMV-seropositive. The sequenced material came from PBMCs. CDR3 sequence: CASGQGAGNEQFF. CDR3 bases: TGTGCTAGTGGACAGGGGGCAGGCAATGAGCAGTTCTTC.